This T cell receptor beta chain is drawn from a study of shared clonotypes between healthy human individuals. About the research overall: The study used three CD4 naive, three CD4 memory, two CD8 naive and one CD8 memory plate per donor.

Donors, healthy HIV-negative adults, lacked recent acute infections or vaccinations. Trimming took off 6 bases at V and 5 bases at J, with 7 bases between the two ends. Per the germline V gene, CDR1 is LNHDA and CDR2 is SQIVND (reference sequence). CDR3 size: 11 residues. Only in-frame clones appear in the TCRdb table, and some are missing; sequencing was by immunoSEQ multiplex PCR. The data hold 2 million to 2.5 million clones, with 90% to 96% observed a single time. The gene calls are TRBV19 and TRBJ1-2; D not certain. Specimen: naive CD4+ T cells sorted from blood. Subset denoted: CD45RA+ positively selected. This clonotype originated in a man between 18 and 35 years old in good health. CDR3: CASSAQYGYTF. The CDR3 DNA reads as TGTGCCAGTAGCGCCCAATATGGCTACACCTTC.